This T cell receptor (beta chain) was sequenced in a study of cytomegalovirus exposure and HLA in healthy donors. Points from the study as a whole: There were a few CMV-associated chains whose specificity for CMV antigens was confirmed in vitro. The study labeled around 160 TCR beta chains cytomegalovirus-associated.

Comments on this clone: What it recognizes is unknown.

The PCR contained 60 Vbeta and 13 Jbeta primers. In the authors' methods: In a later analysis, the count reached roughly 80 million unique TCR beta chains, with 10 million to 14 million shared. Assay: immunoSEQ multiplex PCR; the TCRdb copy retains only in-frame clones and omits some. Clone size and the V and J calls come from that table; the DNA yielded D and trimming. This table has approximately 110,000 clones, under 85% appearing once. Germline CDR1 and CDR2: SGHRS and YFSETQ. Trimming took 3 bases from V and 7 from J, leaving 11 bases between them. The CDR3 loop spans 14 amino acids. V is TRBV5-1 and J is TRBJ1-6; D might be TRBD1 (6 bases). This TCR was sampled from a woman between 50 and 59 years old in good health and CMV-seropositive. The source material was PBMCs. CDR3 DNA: TGCGCCAGCAGCTCACAGGGCTCAAATTCACCCCTCCACTTT. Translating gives CASSSQGSNSPLHF. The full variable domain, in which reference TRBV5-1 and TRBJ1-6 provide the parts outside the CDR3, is KAGVTQTPRYLIKTRGQQVTLSCSPISGHRSVSWYQQTPGQGLQFLFEYFSETQRNKGNFPGRFSGRQFSNSRSEMNVSTLELGDSALYLCASSSQGSNSPLHFGNGTRLTVT.